This T cell receptor (beta chain) was documented in a study of Graves' ophthalmopathy and Graves' hyperthyroidism. The study's findings and limits: Most thyroid clonotypes with frequency above 0.001 were detected in blood too.

This clonotype has at least ten counts. Antigen: not known. Germline CDR1 and CDR2: MNHNS and SASEGT. V was shortened by 2 bases and J by 2 bases, with 5 bases between the two germline ends. The CDR3 length is 13 residues. Investigators amplified TCR beta CDR3 regions from RNA transcripts. The authors performed first-round RT-PCR with HTBI primers and then a second-round multiplex PCR. TCRdb reprocessed the multiplex PCR reads via MiXCR and lists one record per CDR3 protein. The sample carries some 380,000 distinct CDR3 sequences, over 15% recorded once. The sample consisted of peripheral blood. V gene TRBV6-1 combines with J gene TRBJ2-3; D unresolved. This clonotype was sampled from a woman aged 18-29 years with stable Graves' hyperthyroidism. The CDR3 loop is CASSETYTDTQYF. The CDR3 DNA reads TGTGCCAGCAGTGAAACTTACACAGATACGCAGTATTTT.